The 21 T cell receptor beta chains below were found in one sample sequenced in a study of human T cells and chemical hapten exposure. Time point meaning: patch test 1, 2 weeks after DPC sensitization. Treatment noted: therapeutic diphenylcyclopropenone sensitization with weekly scalp DPC. Extraction yielded total RNA from whole blood (unfractionated). TCRdb independently ran MiXCR on the RACE reads; one entry per CDR3 protein. Among under 40,000 distinct CDR3 sequences listed, more than 6% were seen once. Specimen: whole blood, collected in connection with sensitization to the hapten diphenylcyclopropenone (DPC). The receptors were sampled from a woman aged 30 to 39 with alopecia areata. Some clones in this sample may be carry-over from other donors' samples.

About this clonotype itself: The CDR3 ends on some other residue instead of the conserved phenylalanine or tryptophan, so this is likely a read error. Written as DNA, the CDR3 is TGCAGTGCTATCCCCGGGACAGGGGATTGGTACGAGCAGTACTAC. Its translation: CSAIPGTGDWYEQYY. The gene calls are TRBV20-1 and TRBJ2-7; TRBD1 aligns across 10 bases. This CDR3 has 15 amino acids. Germline loops: CDR1 DFQATT, CDR2 SNEGSKA (reference sequence). Trimming removed 4 bases from V and 4 bases from J; junction bases left unmatched: 10.

This clonotype was seen a handful of times. The gene calls are TRBV2 and TRBJ2-6; no definite D call. Trimming took off 7 bases at V and 0 bases at J, with 7 bases between the two ends. The CDR3 length is 14 residues. Per germline, CDR1 SNHLY and CDR2 FYNNEI. CDR3 DNA sequence: TGTGCCAGCATCGGCGTCTCTGGGGCCAACGTCCTGACTTTC. This gives the protein CASIGVSGANVLTF.

This clonotype was seen a few times. The V gene is TRBV7-2, the J gene TRBJ2-7; tentative D call: TRBD2 (6 bases). Between the trimmed V and J ends, which lost 4 bases and 10 bases, there was a span of 26 bases. The CDR3 length is 16 residues. In germline, CDR1 is SGHTA, CDR2 FQGNSA. In DNA, the CDR3 is TGTGCCAGCAGCTGGACGACGACCTCAGGAGGAGGGCCCCAGTACTTC. Translated, it gives CASSWTTTSGGGPQYF.

The sample holds many counts of this clonotype. The rearrangement joins TRBV7-2 to TRBJ2-4; D is undetermined. Trimming left V 1 base short and J 4 bases short, with 8 bases between. Germline CDR1 is SGHTA and CDR2 is FQGNSA. The CDR3 runs 14 residues. As DNA, the CDR3 is TGTGCCAGCAGCTTAGACCACAGAAAAAACATTCAGTACTTC. This codes for CASSLDHRKNIQYF.

In this sample, this clonotype turned up many times. The rearrangement links TRBV6-2 or TRBV6-3 to TRBJ2-6, with no clear D. The CDR3 totals 14 residues. Trimming shortened V by 5 bases and J by 1 base, and 6 bases separated the two germline ends. The germline V gene has CDR1 MNHEY and CDR2 SVGEGT. This CDR3 reads CASSTLSGANVLTF. The CDR3 DNA follows: TGTGCCAGCAGTACCTTATCTGGGGCCAACGTCCTGACTTTC.

This clonotype came up many times. J is TRBJ2-4 and V is TRBV30, with D perhaps TRBD1 (7 bases). The CDR3 consists of 15 residues. Trimming cost V 0 bases and J 8 bases, with 17 bases left between them. Per germline, CDR1 GTSNPN and CDR2 SVGIG (reference sequence). The CDR3 here is CAWSVDRVRGDIQYF. DNA for the CDR3: TGTGCCTGGAGTGTAGACAGGGTTAGGGGGGACATTCAGTACTTC.

This clonotype was counted many times. The rearrangement joins TRBV27 to TRBJ1-1, with TRBD1 as a possible D gene (5 bases). Per germline, CDR1 MNHEY and CDR2 SMNVEV (reference sequence). Trimming removed 8 bases from V and 3 bases from J, with 13 bases in between. CDR3 size: 13 residues. The CDR3 region is CASSPAGDTEAFF. CDR3 nucleotides: TGTGCCAGCTCACCCGCGGGGGACACTGAAGCTTTCTTT.

This clonotype was counted at least ten times. The V call is TRBV20-1, the J call TRBJ2-2; D tentatively fits TRBD1 or TRBD2 (5 bases each). CDR3 length: 15 amino acids. CDR1 is DFQATT and CDR2 is SNEGSKA in the germline V gene (reference sequence). Trimming left V 5 bases short and J 4 bases short, with 17 bases between. This CDR3 reads CSAHGTVSGTGELFF. The CDR3 DNA follows: TGCAGTGCTCACGGGACCGTTTCAGGCACCGGGGAGCTGTTTTTT.

The gene calls are TRBV6-6 and TRBJ2-3, with a tentative D call TRBD1 (5 bases). CDR1 is MNHNY and CDR2 is SVGAGI in the germline V gene (reference sequence). Trimming removed 7 bases at V and 4 bases at J, with 12 bases between. The CDR3 has 13 residues. The CDR3 protein is CASTQGTPDTQYF. The CDR3 nucleotides are TGTGCCAGCACTCAGGGTACTCCAGATACGCAGTATTTT.

The V call is TRBV7-9, the J call TRBJ1-1; tentatively, D is TRBD1 (6 bases). This CDR3 is 16 amino acids long. The ends were cut back, 4 bases at V and 4 bases at J, with 19 bases in the middle. Per germline, CDR1 SEHNR and CDR2 FQNEAQ (reference sequence). The CDR3 spells CASSSAGPGVVTEAFF. Here the CDR3 DNA reads TGTGCCAGCAGCTCAGCGGGTCCAGGGGTTGTCACTGAAGCTTTCTTT.

This clonotype was seen at least ten times. The CDR3 region has the DNA TGCAGCGTTGAAGATCTCGACACCGGGGAGCTGTTTTTT. Translation gives CSVEDLDTGELFF. The rearrangement links TRBV29-1 to TRBJ2-2; D not certain. CDR1 is SQVTM and CDR2 is ANQGSEA in the germline V gene. The CDR3 runs 13 residues. The V and J ends lost 0 bases and 3 bases respectively, with 5 bases between them.

DNA of the CDR3: TGCGCCAGCAGTCGGGACAGGGATTCTGGCTACACCTTC. This gives the protein CASSRDRDSGYTF. The gene calls are TRBV23-1 and TRBJ1-2; 9 bases align to TRBD1. TRBV23-1 is an ORF; its function is uncertain. V shed 4 bases, J shed 7 bases, and the junction held 4 bases outside the gene matches. The CDR3 length is 13 residues.

The genes are TRBV7-2 and TRBJ1-2; 11 bases are shared with TRBD1. The CDR3 spans 15 residues. Germline CDR1 and CDR2: SGHTA and FQGNSA. With V trimmed by 1 base and J by 5 bases, 3 bases remained unmatched. The CDR3 DNA reads as TGTGCCAGCAGCTTAGGGGGGACAGGGGGTTATGGCTACACCTTC. It codes for CASSLGGTGGYGYTF.

This clonotype has at least ten counts. V and J are TRBV5-1 and TRBJ2-5; D is perhaps TRBD1 (5 bases). The germline gives CDR1 SGHRS, CDR2 YFSETQ. The CDR3 loop spans 15 amino acids. The germline V and J ends were trimmed by 0 bases and 2 bases, with 11 bases remaining between them. The CDR3: CASSLGQGLQETQYF. CDR3 sequence (DNA): TGCGCCAGCAGCTTGGGCCAGGGCCTACAAGAGACCCAGTACTTC.

In its sample, this clonotype was seen a few times. The chain combines TRBV12-3 or TRBV12-4 with TRBJ1-4; 9 bases are a match to TRBD1. CDR3 size: 14 residues. The V segment lost 6 bases and the J segment 7 bases; nucleotides outside the gene matches: 6. Written as DNA, the CDR3 is TGTGCCAGCAGCCTGGACAGGGGAGGTGAAAAACTGTTTTTT. Translated: CASSLDRGGEKLFF.

This clonotype has a handful of counts. V and J are TRBV6-5 and TRBJ2-3, with D maybe TRBD2 (5 bases). CDR3 length: 14 amino acids. V lost 6 bases and J lost 2, with 12 bases in between. The germline V gene has CDR1 MNHEY and CDR2 SVGAGI. CDR3 nucleotide sequence: TGTGCCAGCAGAGCTCTCGGGGACACAGATACGCAGTATTTT. Protein product: CASRALGDTDTQYF.

The CDR3 sequence: CSAKNAGESSYNSPLHF. Written as DNA, the CDR3 is TGCAGTGCCAAAAATGCAGGGGAGAGCTCCTATAATTCACCCCTCCACTTT. The chain recombines TRBV20-1 with TRBJ1-6, with D perhaps TRBD1 (6 bases). The CDR3 length is 17 residues. CDR1 and CDR2 from the germline V gene are DFQATT and SNEGSKA (reference sequence). V lost 6 bases to trimming and J lost 0 bases, with 18 bases between them.

J is TRBJ1-2 and V is TRBV12-3 or TRBV12-4; possible D gene TRBD1, 5 bases. The CDR3 runs to 14 residues. Deletions cut 5 bases from V and 5 bases from J, with 15 bases between. The CDR3 here is CASSNEGRRYGYTF. CDR3 in DNA: TGTGCCAGCAGTAACGAGGGGCGACGGTATGGCTACACCTTC.

The table lists this clonotype with a few counts. The V and J genes are TRBV5-1 and TRBJ1-6; D is unclear. V lost 1 base to trimming and J lost 7 bases, with 3 bases between them. The CDR3 contains 12 residues. Germline V gives CDR1 SGHRS, CDR2 YFSETQ. CDR3 amino acids: CASSLNNSPLHF. Here the CDR3 DNA reads TGCGCCAGCAGCTTGAACAATTCACCCCTCCACTTT.

The count of this clonotype is one. Since a much larger clone is just one base distant, this may be a read error. This chain links TRBV5-1 with TRBJ2-7; 7 bases match TRBD1. In germline, CDR1 is SGHRS, CDR2 YFSETQ. The CDR3 has 15 amino acids. V lost 3 bases and J lost 4; bases outside the gene matches: 10. The CDR3 nucleotides are TGCGCCAGCAGCTCGAATCCCGGGACAGAGTACGAGCAGTACTTC. Translating gives CASSSNPGTEYEQYF.

This clonotype came up a few times. The V call is TRBV7-9, the J call TRBJ2-2; no clear D. Trimming removed 5 bases at V and 3 bases at J, with 13 bases between. CDR3 length: 15 residues. Germline V gene lookup returns CDR1 SEHNR and CDR2 FQNEAQ (reference sequence). The CDR3 here is CASSGPYSDTGELFF. CDR3 coding DNA: TGTGCCAGCAGCGGGCCTTACTCGGACACCGGGGAGCTGTTTTTT. Full variable domain (rest looked up from reference TRBV7-9 and TRBJ2-2): DTGVSQNPRHKITKRGQNVTFRCDPISEHNRLYWYRQTLGQGPEFLTYFQNEAQLEKSRLLSDRFSAERPKGSFSTLEIQRTEQGDSAMYLCASSGPYSDTGELFFGEGSRLTVL.